The 10 T cell receptor beta chains below were found in one sample sequenced in a study of T cell responses to AZD1222 COVID-19 vaccine. The protocol was immunoSEQ multiplex PCR, while the TCRdb copy is restricted to in-frame clones and leaves out a portion. The repertoire holds under 200,000 clones, with over 70% as singletons. The sample was peripheral blood, taken on day 0 of MenACWY control vaccination. The receptors were gathered from an adult in good health.

The chain has TRBV9 and TRBJ2-2; the D gene could be TRBD1 or TRBD2 (5 bases each). The CDR3 is made up of 17 amino acids. V was trimmed by 3 bases and J by 0 bases, leaving 15 bases between them. Per the germline V gene, CDR1 is SGDLS and CDR2 is YYNGEE. CDR3 bases: TGTGCCAGCAGCGCCGAGCCAGTGGGGGCGAACACCGGGGAGCTGTTTTTT. It codes for CASSAEPVGANTGELFF.

The chain employs TRBV15 and TRBJ1-1; D call uncertain. Germline V lookup: CDR1 LNHNV, CDR2 YYDKDF (reference sequence). The CDR3 has 12 amino acids. V was trimmed by 0 bases and J by 8 bases, leaving 7 bases between them. CDR3 sequence reads: CATSRDGAEAFF. CDR3 nucleotide sequence: TGTGCCACCAGCAGAGACGGTGCCGAAGCTTTCTTT.

The CDR3 DNA is TGTGCCAGCAGTGACAGTCCCGGAACTGAAGCTTTCTTT. The encoded protein is CASSDSPGTEAFF. The J gene is TRBJ1-1, the V gene TRBV12-3 or TRBV12-4; the D gene is possibly TRBD1 (5 bases). The CDR3 totals 13 residues. Trimming removed 5 bases from V and 5 bases from J, with 12 bases in between.

This chain links TRBV28 with TRBJ1-2, with TRBD1 as a possible D gene (6 bases). V lost 3 bases and J 8 bases, leaving 10 bases between the germline ends. This CDR3 contains 12 residues. Germline values: CDR1 MDHEN, CDR2 SYDVKM. CDR3 bases: TGTGCCAGCAGTTTGCTACAGGGCGGCTACACCTTC. It codes for CASSLLQGGYTF.

The gene calls are TRBV7-8 and TRBJ2-5, with TRBD2 identical over 7 bases. This CDR3 spans 16 amino acids. The germline gives CDR1 SGHVS, CDR2 FQNEAQ. Unmatched junction bases numbered 12, after V lost 5 bases and J lost 3 bases. In DNA form, the CDR3 reads TGTGCCAGCAGCCCGACCGGACTAGTGGGTAAAGAGACCCAGTACTTC. Translating it yields CASSPTGLVGKETQYF. Full variable domain (remainder filled in from reference TRBV7-8 and TRBJ2-5): GAGVSQSPRYKVAKRGQDVALRCDPISGHVSLFWYQQALGQGPEFLTYFQNEAQLDKSGLPSDRFFAERPEGSVSTLKIQRTQQEDSAVYLCASSPTGLVGKETQYFGPGTRLLVL.

The gene calls are TRBV7-2 and TRBJ1-5; 12 bases match TRBD1. CDR1 and CDR2 (germline): SGHTA, FQGNSA. The CDR3 is 17 amino acids. The J segment lost 1 base and the V segment lost 5 bases, leaving 6 bases of the junction unmatched. The CDR3 nucleotides read TGTGCCAGCAGCGCCGGGACAGGGGGCGGGAGCAATCAGCCCCAGCATTTT. This translates into CASSAGTGGGSNQPQHF.

In DNA form, the CDR3 reads TGTGCCAGCAGCCCTGGACTAGCGGGAGGCGAGCAGTACTTC. Protein: CASSPGLAGGEQYF. The rearrangement uses TRBV7-3 and TRBJ2-7; 14 bases are shared with TRBD2. V lost 5 bases, J lost 6 bases, and 3 bases stayed unmatched. The CDR3 length is 14 residues. Germline V lookup: CDR1 SGHTA, CDR2 FQGTGA.

The chain employs TRBV30 and TRBJ2-7, with TRBD2 identical over 13 bases. J gave up 5 bases and V 3 bases, and 7 bases lay outside the gene matches. The CDR3 is 15 amino acids. The germline V gene encodes CDR1 GTSNPN and CDR2 SVGIG (reference sequence). The CDR3 sequence: CAWSTGLAGVDEQYF. The CDR3 DNA follows: TGTGCCTGGAGCACCGGACTAGCGGGAGTCGACGAGCAGTACTTC.

This clone was found a few times. The V gene is TRBV6-1, the J gene TRBJ2-3, with D tentatively TRBD2 (5 bases). V lost 2 bases, J lost 1 base, and 13 bases lay in between. The CDR3 length is 16 residues. In germline, CDR1 is MNHNS, CDR2 SASEGT. The CDR3 region is CASSETRLPRTDTQYF. The CDR3 nucleotides read TGTGCCAGCAGTGAAACTAGACTACCTCGCACAGATACGCAGTATTTT.

The J gene is TRBJ2-7, the V gene TRBV3-1 (or the pseudogene TRBV3-2), with a possible D match to TRBD2 (6 bases). V was pared by 4 bases and J by 7 bases, with 23 bases between. The length of the CDR3 is 16 residues. Germline CDR1 reads LGHDT; CDR2 reads YNNKEL (reference sequence). The chain's CDR3 is CASSLVGGAVFGEQYF. The CDR3 nucleotides read TGTGCCAGCAGCCTGGTGGGGGGAGCGGTATTTGGGGAGCAGTACTTC.